This T cell receptor (beta chain) was recorded in a study of T cell repertoires in cytomegalovirus infection. Of note for this clonotype: Its antigen is unidentified.

A single record per CDR3 protein comes from TCRdb applying MiXCR to the reads. The repertoire holds approximately 990,000 distinct CDR3 sequences, 30% to 40% seen once, with under 15% in the top ten. The CDR3 length is 15 residues. Deletions cut 3 bases from V and 9 bases from J, with 20 bases between. V and J are TRBV12-3 or TRBV12-4 and TRBJ1-1; D call uncertain. This TCR derives from a human donor in good health (CMV status not recorded). Some clones in this sample may be carry-over from other donors' samples. The material was cultured CD8+ T cells from PBMCs, obtained from culture after CMV antigen stimulation. The CDR3 coding sequence is TGTGCCAGCAGTTTCCTACAGTTCAGGTCAGGCCAAGCTTTCTTT. This translates into CASSFLQFRSGQAFF.